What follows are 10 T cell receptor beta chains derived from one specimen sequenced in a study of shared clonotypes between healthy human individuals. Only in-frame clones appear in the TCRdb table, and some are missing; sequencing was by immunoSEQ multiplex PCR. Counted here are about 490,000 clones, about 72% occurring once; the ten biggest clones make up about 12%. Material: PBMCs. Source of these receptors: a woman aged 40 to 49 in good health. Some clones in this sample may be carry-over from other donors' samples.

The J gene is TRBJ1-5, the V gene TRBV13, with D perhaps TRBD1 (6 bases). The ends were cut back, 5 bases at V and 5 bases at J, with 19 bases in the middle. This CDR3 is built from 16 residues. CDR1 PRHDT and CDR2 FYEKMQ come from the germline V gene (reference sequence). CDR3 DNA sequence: TGTGCCAGCAGCACGAGCACACAGGGAAGCGATCAGCCCCAGCATTTT. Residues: CASSTSTQGSDQPQHF. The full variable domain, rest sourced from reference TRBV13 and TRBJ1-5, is AAGVIQSPRHLIKEKRETATLKCYPIPRHDTVYWYQQGPGQDPQFLISFYEKMQSDKGSIPDRFSAQQFSDYHSELNMSSLELGDSALYFCASSTSTQGSDQPQHFGDGTRLSIL.

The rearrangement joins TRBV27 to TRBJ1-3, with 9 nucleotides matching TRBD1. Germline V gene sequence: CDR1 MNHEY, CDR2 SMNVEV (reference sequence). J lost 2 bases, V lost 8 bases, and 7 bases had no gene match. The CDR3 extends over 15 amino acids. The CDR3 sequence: CASGGTGRTGNTIYF. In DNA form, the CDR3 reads TGTGCCAGCGGCGGGACAGGGCGTACTGGAAACACCATATATTTT.

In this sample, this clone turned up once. The CDR3 nucleotides are TGTGCCAGCAGCTTGGGGGACTACGAGCAGTACTTC. Amino acid sequence: CASSLGDYEQYF. V is TRBV7-9 and J is TRBJ2-7; D is tentatively TRBD1 or TRBD2 (5 bases each). The CDR3 is 12 amino acids. Germline values: CDR1 SEHNR, CDR2 FQNEAQ (reference sequence). V dropped 3 bases and J dropped 3 bases, with 6 bases sitting between them.

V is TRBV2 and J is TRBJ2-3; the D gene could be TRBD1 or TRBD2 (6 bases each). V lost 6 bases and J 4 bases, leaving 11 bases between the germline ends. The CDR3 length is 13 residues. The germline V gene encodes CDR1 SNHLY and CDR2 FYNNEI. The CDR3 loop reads CASSEGGADTQYF. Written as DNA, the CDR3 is TGTGCCAGCAGCGAGGGGGGAGCAGATACGCAGTATTTT. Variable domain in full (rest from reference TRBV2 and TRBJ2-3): EPEVTQTPSHQVTQMGQEVILRCVPISNHLYFYWYRQILGQKVEFLVSFYNNEISEKSEIFDDQFSVERPDGSNFTLKIRSTKLEDSAMYFCASSEGGADTQYFGPGTRLTVL.

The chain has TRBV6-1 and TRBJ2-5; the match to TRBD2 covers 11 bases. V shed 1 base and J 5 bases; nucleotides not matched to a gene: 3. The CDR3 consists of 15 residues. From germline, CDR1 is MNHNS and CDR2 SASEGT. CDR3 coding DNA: TGTGCCAGCAGTGAAGGGACTAGCGGGTTCGAGACCCAGTACTTC. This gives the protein CASSEGTSGFETQYF.

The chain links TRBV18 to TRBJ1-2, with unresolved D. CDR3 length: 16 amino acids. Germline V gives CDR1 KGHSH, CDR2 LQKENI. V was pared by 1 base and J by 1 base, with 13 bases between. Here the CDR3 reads CASSPRLGPINYGYTF. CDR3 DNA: TGTGCCAGCTCACCACGTTTAGGGCCGATTAACTATGGCTACACCTTC.

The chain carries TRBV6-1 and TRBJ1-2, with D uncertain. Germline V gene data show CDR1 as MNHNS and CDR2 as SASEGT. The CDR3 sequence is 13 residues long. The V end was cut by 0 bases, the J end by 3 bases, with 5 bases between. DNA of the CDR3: TGTGCCAGCAGTGAAGCTACGGACTATGGCTACACCTTC. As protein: CASSEATDYGYTF.

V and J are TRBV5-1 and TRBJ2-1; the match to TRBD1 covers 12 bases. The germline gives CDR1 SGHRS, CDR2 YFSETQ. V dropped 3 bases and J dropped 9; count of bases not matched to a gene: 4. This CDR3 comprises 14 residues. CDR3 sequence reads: CASSSGTGGVEQFF. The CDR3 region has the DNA TGCGCCAGCAGCTCCGGGACAGGGGGCGTTGAGCAGTTCTTC.

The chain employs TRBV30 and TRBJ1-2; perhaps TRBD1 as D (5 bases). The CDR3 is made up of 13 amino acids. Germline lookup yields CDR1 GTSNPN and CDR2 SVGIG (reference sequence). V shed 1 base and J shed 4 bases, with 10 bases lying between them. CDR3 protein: CAWSEARAYGYTF. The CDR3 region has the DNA TGTGCCTGGAGTGAAGCCAGGGCCTATGGCTACACCTTC.

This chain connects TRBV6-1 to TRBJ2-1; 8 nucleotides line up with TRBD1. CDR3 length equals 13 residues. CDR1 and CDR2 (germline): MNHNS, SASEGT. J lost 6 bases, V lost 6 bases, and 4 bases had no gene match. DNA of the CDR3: TGTGCCAGCAGGGACAGGGATGGCAATGAGCAGTTCTTC. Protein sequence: CASRDRDGNEQFF.